These 7 T cell receptor beta chains were sequenced from one sample in a study of early stage breast cancer tumors. Sequencing was performed with immunoSEQ multiplex PCR; in TCRdb, only in-frame clones are kept and a portion is missing. The sample shows about 6,000 clones, 75% to 80% of them seen only once. The sequenced sample was normal breast tissue next to the tumor. These receptors were taken from a person in their 70s with breast cancer.

Of note for this clone: The junction differs from germline at one of its ends, possibly a read error. The rearrangement links TRBV4-3 to TRBJ2-1, with D uncertain. The CDR3 is made up of 16 amino acids. Germline V lookup: CDR1 LGHNA, CDR2 YSLEER. CDR3 DNA: TGCGCCAGCAGCCAAGAGGCTTGGGTCTTGGGCAATGAGCAGCTCTTC. Its translation: CASSQEAWVLGNEQLF.

V and J are TRBV2 and TRBJ2-1; 7 bases are shared with TRBD1. The germline V gene encodes CDR1 SNHLY and CDR2 FYNNEI. J gave up 4 bases and V 2 bases, and 8 bases lay outside the gene matches. This CDR3 is built from 16 residues. The CDR3 protein is CASSELRDSQYNEQFF. Here the CDR3 DNA reads TGTGCCAGCAGTGAACTCCGGGACAGCCAGTACAATGAGCAGTTCTTC.

The V gene is TRBV2, the J gene TRBJ2-6; the match to TRBD1 covers 10 bases. Germline CDR1 SNHLY, CDR2 FYNNEI. This CDR3 is built from 16 residues. Trimming at V came to 6 bases and at J to 2 bases, leaving 4 bases not matched to a gene. For the CDR3, the DNA is TGTGCCAGCAGCGAGACAGGGGGCGCTGGGGCCAACGTCCTGACTTTC. Translation: CASSETGGAGANVLTF.

The V gene is TRBV19, the J gene TRBJ2-1; unclear D gene. Germline loops: CDR1 LNHDA, CDR2 SQIVND (reference sequence). There are 11 residues in the CDR3. V gave up 4 bases and J gave up 11 bases, with 9 bases separating them. CDR3 amino acids: CASSTSRKQFF. CDR3 in DNA: TGTGCCAGTAGTACCTCCCGTAAGCAGTTCTTC. The entire variable domain, with the rest obtained from reference TRBV19 and TRBJ2-1, is as follows: DGGITQSPKYLFRKEGQNVTLSCEQNLNHDAMYWYRQDPGQGLRLIYYSQIVNDFQKGDIAEGYSVSREKKESFPLTVTSAQKNPTAFYLCASSTSRKQFFGPGTRLTVL.

V gene TRBV27 combines with J gene TRBJ1-5; 7 nucleotides match TRBD1. CDR3 length equals 15 residues. From germline, CDR1 is MNHEY and CDR2 SMNVEV (reference sequence). V was clipped by 0 bases and J by 2 bases; unmatched bases: 1. The DNA of the CDR3 is TGTGCCAGCAGTTTATCGCAGGGGGGCAATCAGCCCCAGCATTTT. Amino acid sequence: CASSLSQGGNQPQHF.

The J gene is TRBJ1-4, the V gene TRBV5-1; 8 nucleotides line up with TRBD1. J lost 6 bases, V lost 3 bases, and 7 bases had no gene match. CDR1 is SGHRS and CDR2 is YFSETQ in the germline V gene. This CDR3 region has 15 residues. The CDR3 reads CASSSAQGADEKLFF. DNA for the CDR3: TGCGCCAGCAGCTCCGCGCAGGGGGCAGATGAAAAACTGTTTTTT.

This sequence joins TRBV4-1 and TRBJ1-4, with 7 bases that match TRBD1. The CDR3 is made up of 16 amino acids. Trimming took 0 bases from V and 8 from J; bases not matched to a gene: 9. Germline loops: CDR1 MGHRA, CDR2 YSYEKL. CDR3 nucleotide sequence: TGCGCCAGCAGCCAAGATGGCGAGACAGGGTCCGAAAAACTGTTTTTT. It specifies CASSQDGETGSEKLFF.